This T cell receptor beta chain derives from a study of blood T cell repertoires in COVID-19. Study background: COVID-19 samples collected from the United States, Italy and Spain covered acute and convalescent phases. In each case, the material was cDNA or gDNA derived from T cells, B-cell-depleted T cells, or PBMCs.

The V and J ends lost 0 bases and 3 bases, in that order; junction bases with no gene match: 1. CDR3 length: 14 amino acids. CDR1 is SGDLS, CDR2 YYNGEE, per germline. This clone was observed once. Cohort assignment relied on participant-reported clinical history. Clones were sequenced by immunoSEQ multiplex PCR, and TCRdb holds only the in-frame ones, with some missing. The sample lists about 240,000 clones; around 88% were seen once. This TCR derives from a man in his forties who had recovered from COVID-19. This chain links TRBV9 with TRBJ2-7, with 9 bases fitting TRBD2. Sequencing was performed on PBMCs or T cells enriched from blood (not recorded which). CDR3 DNA: TGTGCCAGCAGCGTAGAACTAGCGGGCTACGAGCAGTACTTC. Its translation: CASSVELAGYEQYF.